This passage covers 20 T cell receptor beta chains from one sample sequenced in a study of blood T cells in healthy people across ages. A second PCR of roughly 7 to 11 cycles used a sample-barcoded 5' primer and a J-beta primer mix. TCRdb processed the 5' RACE reads anew with MiXCR; each CDR3 protein has one entry. The sample has 1.5 million to 2 million distinct CDR3 sequences; under 30% are singletons. The material sequenced was blood. These receptors originate from a young woman in good health.

This clonotype was detected a few times. The genes are TRBV18 and TRBJ1-6; 12 bases map to TRBD1. This CDR3 has 15 amino acids. V was clipped by 2 bases and J by 7 bases; unmatched bases: 0. Germline loops: CDR1 KGHSH, CDR2 LQKENI. CDR3 residues: CASSPGTGGNSPLHF. Here the CDR3 DNA reads TGTGCCAGCTCACCAGGGACAGGGGGCAATTCACCCCTCCACTTT.

Concerning this clonotype: A much larger clone sits a single nucleotide away, making a read error possible. The chain joins TRBV6-5 to TRBJ1-5, with D unclear. The germline V gene has CDR1 MNHEY and CDR2 SVGAGI. The CDR3 has 15 amino acids. V gave up 6 bases and J gave up 4 bases, with 16 bases separating them. The CDR3 spells CASRRRKDANQPQHF. The CDR3 DNA sequence: TGTGCCAGCAGACGACGGAAGGACGCAAATCAGCCCCAGCATTTT.

This chain connects TRBV10-2 to TRBJ1-5, with TRBD1 matching 11 bases. The V gene's germline CDR1 is WSHSY and CDR2 SAAADI. This CDR3 has 15 amino acids. J gave up 6 bases and V 6 bases, and 7 bases lay outside the gene matches. Here the CDR3 reads CASSPGQGEGQPQHF. The DNA for the CDR3 is TGCGCCAGCAGCCCGGGACAGGGGGAGGGTCAGCCCCAGCATTTT.

This clonotype has a handful of counts. The chain uses TRBV12-3 or TRBV12-4 and TRBJ1-5; TRBD1 agrees at 7 bases. CDR3 length: 14 amino acids. V gave up 8 bases and J gave up 6 bases; unmatched junction bases: 10. The chain's CDR3 is CASASRRDSQPQHF. CDR3 bases: TGTGCCAGCGCGTCCCGCCGGGACAGTCAGCCCCAGCATTTT.

A few counts support this clonotype. The chain carries TRBV2 and TRBJ2-5; 9 bases are shared with TRBD2. J lost 5 bases, V lost 4 bases, and 5 bases had no gene match. This CDR3 contains 14 residues. The germline CDR1 and CDR2 sequences are SNHLY and FYNNEI. The CDR3 DNA sequence: TGTGCCAGCAGTGGGGGCGGGGGGGTTGAGACCCAGTACTTC. This encodes CASSGGGGVETQYF.

This clonotype has a handful of counts. The rearrangement uses TRBV14 and TRBJ1-4; a possible D gene is TRBD1 (6 bases). Trimming took 4 bases from V and 2 from J, leaving 11 bases between them. This CDR3 is built from 15 residues. Germline V gene lookup returns CDR1 SGHDN and CDR2 FVKESK. The CDR3 region is CASSPLGQTNEKLFF. CDR3 nucleotide sequence: TGTGCCAGCAGCCCTCTCGGACAGACTAATGAAAAACTGTTTTTT.

The V gene is TRBV3-1, the J gene TRBJ2-7; D unclear. This CDR3 spans 12 amino acids. Trimming removed 1 base at V and 7 bases at J, with 8 bases between. Germline CDR1 and CDR2: LGHDT and YNNKEL (reference sequence). The CDR3 region has the DNA TGTGCCAGCAGCCAAGCCATCAATGAGCAGTACTTC. It translates to CASSQAINEQYF.

This clonotype came up a few times. The V and J genes are TRBV14 and TRBJ1-1; unclear D gene. There are 13 residues in the CDR3. Germline CDR1 reads SGHDN; CDR2 reads FVKESK. The ends were cut back, 2 bases at V and 1 base at J, with 5 bases in the middle. The CDR3 DNA follows: TGTGCCAGCAGCCAATCGGGGAACACTGAAGCTTTCTTT. It specifies CASSQSGNTEAFF.

This rearrangement joins TRBV6-2 or TRBV6-3 to TRBJ1-5; TRBD1 might be the D (5 bases). CDR1 and CDR2 (germline): MNHEY, SVGEGT. Trimming pared 8 bases from V and 7 bases from J, leaving 18 bases between. The CDR3 extends over 14 amino acids. The CDR3 is CASARRDRGQPQHF. In DNA form, the CDR3 reads TGTGCCAGCGCACGAAGGGATCGGGGCCAGCCCCAGCATTTT.

The chain recombines TRBV4-1 with TRBJ2-5; D is uncertain. The DNA end is more similar to TRBJ2-7, so the J call may be wrong. CDR1 and CDR2 (germline): MGHRA, YSYEKL. This CDR3 is 15 amino acids long. The chain's CDR3 is CASSQMGTRDYEQYF. The DNA of the CDR3 is TGCGCCAGCAGCCAGATGGGTACGAGAGATTACGAGCAGTACTTC.

This clonotype was recorded once. V usage is TRBV6-5 and J usage is TRBJ1-4; unclear D gene. The CDR3 is 16 amino acids. Germline V gene data show CDR1 as MNHEY and CDR2 as SVGAGI. Trimming cost V 4 bases and J 7 bases, with 19 bases left between them. In DNA form, the CDR3 reads TGTGCCAGCAGTTCCCCCGGGTCGGGGTATGGTGAAAAACTGTTTTTT. This codes for CASSSPGSGYGEKLFF.

The chain joins TRBV7-2 to TRBJ2-1; D may be TRBD2 (6 bases). There are 15 residues in the CDR3. In germline, CDR1 is SGHTA, CDR2 FQGNSA. Trimming stripped 0 bases from V and 5 bases from J, with 11 bases between. CDR3 nucleotides: TGTGCCAGCAGCTTAGCGGCGGGGAAACACAATGAGCAGTTCTTC. This codes for CASSLAAGKHNEQFF.

The chain is built from TRBV15 and TRBJ2-1; 10 bases line up with TRBD2. Germline V gene sequence: CDR1 LNHNV, CDR2 YYDKDF (reference sequence). This CDR3 spans 14 amino acids. Unmatched junction bases numbered 4, after V lost 4 bases and J lost 7 bases. The CDR3 here is CATSTRTSGNEQFF. The CDR3 region has the DNA TGTGCCACCAGCACGAGGACTAGCGGAAATGAGCAGTTCTTC.

Comment on this clonotype: This may come from a read error, since a much larger clone is one base off. The rearrangement uses TRBV29-1 and TRBJ1-2; D not resolved. The germline V and J ends were trimmed by 6 bases and 4 bases, with 12 bases remaining between them. The germline CDR1 and CDR2 sequences are SQVTM and ANQGSEA. The CDR3 consists of 12 residues. This CDR3 reads CSVVVPGYGYTF. CDR3 coding DNA: TGCAGCGTCGTCGTTCCCGGCTATGGCTACACCTTC. The variable domain in full, completed from reference TRBV29-1 and TRBJ1-2, reads SAVISQKPSRDICQRGTSLTIQCQVDSQVTMMFWYRQQPGQSLTLIATANQGSEATYESGFVIDKFPISRPNLTFSTLTVSNMSPEDSSIYLCSVVVPGYGYTFGSGTRLTVV.

The V and J genes are TRBV7-2 and TRBJ2-1; 10 nucleotides agree with TRBD2. V trimming: 3 bases; J trimming: 6 bases; junction bases outside the gene matches: 8. The germline V gene has CDR1 SGHTA and CDR2 FQGNSA. The CDR3 is 16 residues long. The CDR3 spells CASSFSSSGSSNEQFF. DNA of the CDR3: TGTGCCAGCAGCTTTTCGTCTAGCGGGAGCTCCAATGAGCAGTTCTTC. Drawing the rest from reference TRBV7-2 and TRBJ2-1, the complete variable domain is GAGVSQSPSNKVTEKGKDVELRCDPISGHTALYWYRQSLGQGLEFLIYFQGNSAPDKSGLPSDRFSAERTGGSVSTLTIQRTQQEDSAVYLCASSFSSSGSSNEQFFGPGTRLTVL.

About this clonotype: A much larger clone differs by one base, so this may be a read error. This chain uses TRBV29-1 with TRBJ1-5, with a weak D call TRBD1 (6 bases). This CDR3 spans 13 amino acids. Germline lookup yields CDR1 SQVTM and CDR2 ANQGSEA. CDR3 amino acids: CSVSGAGNQPQLF. CDR3 DNA: TGCAGCGTTTCGGGGGCCGGCAATCAGCCCCAGCTTTTT.

The chain links TRBV12-3 or TRBV12-4 to TRBJ1-1; 9 nucleotides match TRBD1. The J segment lost 4 bases and the V segment lost 5 bases, leaving 5 bases of the junction unmatched. CDR3 size: 14 residues. The CDR3 reads CASSKRQGGTEAFF. In nucleotides, the CDR3 is TGTGCCAGCAGTAAGAGACAGGGGGGCACTGAAGCTTTCTTT.

The chain is built from TRBV28 and TRBJ1-1; 7 bases agree with TRBD1. Losses at the gene ends were 6 bases for V and 11 bases for J; bases not matched to a gene: 12. This CDR3 contains 13 residues. Per germline, CDR1 MDHEN and CDR2 SYDVKM. The chain's CDR3 is CASSEGGWEVAFF. The CDR3 DNA reads TGTGCCAGCAGCGAAGGGGGCTGGGAAGTGGCTTTCTTT.

The V gene is TRBV7-2, the J gene TRBJ2-2; either TRBD1 or TRBD2 may supply D (5 bases each). Germline loops: CDR1 SGHTA, CDR2 FQGNSA. V lost 6 bases and J 4 bases, leaving 12 bases between the germline ends. The CDR3 is 14 amino acids. The CDR3 DNA is TGTGCCAGCAGAGAGGGGTCCCCCACCGGGGAGCTGTTTTTT. It is translated as CASREGSPTGELFF.

The V and J genes are TRBV10-3 and TRBJ2-1, with 14 nucleotides matching TRBD2. Germline V lookup: CDR1 ENHRY, CDR2 SYGVKD. This CDR3 spans 16 amino acids. V shed 3 bases and J 8 bases; nucleotides not matched to a gene: 6. The CDR3 DNA sequence: TGTGCCATCAGTGATTGGACTAGCGGGAGGTCCTATGAGCAGTTCTTC. Translated, it gives CAISDWTSGRSYEQFF.